A selection of T cell receptor beta chains follows, all from one sample in a study of radiotherapy plus CTLA-4 blockade in lung cancer. Here immunoSEQ multiplex PCR was the method, and the copy in TCRdb shows in-frame clones only, minus some. The data show some 78,000 clones, more than 85% seen once. The sequencing here drew on peripheral blood, taken from a patient treated with radiotherapy plus ipilimumab. These receptors all stem from a human donor with non-small cell lung cancer who had stable disease on radiotherapy plus ipilimumab. CDR3s include the opening cysteine and the closing phenylalanine or tryptophan. The D gene is left open where the match is weak. Clone size is stated in some rows and not others, as once, few, many or a class when expanded.

V gene: TRBV7-7; J gene: TRBJ2-3; clone size: .; D gene: TRBD2; CDR3 protein: CASSLAPGLGNTDTQYF; CDR3 DNA: TGTGCTAGCAGCTTAGCTCCCGGACTAGGAAACACAGATACGCAGTATTTT
V gene: TRBV27; J gene: TRBJ1-1; clone size: once; D gene: TRBD1; CDR3 protein: CASSFRGPESEAFF; CDR3 DNA: TGTGCCAGCAGTTTTAGGGGGCCTGAGAGTGAAGCTTTCTTT
V gene: TRBV6-6; J gene: TRBJ2-1; clone size: .; D gene: .; CDR3 protein: CASHIGGRYNEQFF; CDR3 DNA: TGTGCCAGCCATATCGGGGGCCGGTACAATGAGCAGTTCTTC
V gene: TRBV7-2; J gene: TRBJ1-1; clone size: .; D gene: .; CDR3 protein: CASSLAAGRPMNTEAFF; CDR3 DNA: TGTGCCAGCAGCTTAGCGGCTGGCAGACCGATGAACACTGAAGCTTTCTTT
V gene: TRBV7-2; J gene: TRBJ1-6; clone size: .; D gene: .; CDR3 protein: CASSGGSRGGNSPLHF; CDR3 DNA: TGTGCCAGCAGCGGCGGCTCCCGGGGTGGGAATTCACCCCTCCACTTT
V gene: TRBV19; J gene: TRBJ1-1; clone size: .; D gene: TRBD1; CDR3 protein: CASSIKATGPRVNTEAFF; CDR3 DNA: TGTGCCAGTAGTATTAAAGCGACAGGGCCTCGGGTGAACACTGAAGCTTTCTTT
V gene: TRBV7-3; J gene: TRBJ2-2; clone size: .; D gene: TRBD2; CDR3 protein: CASSLRASGTGELFF; CDR3 DNA: TGTGCCAGCAGCTTAAGGGCTAGCGGGACCGGGGAGCTGTTTTTT
V gene: TRBV20-1; J gene: TRBJ2-7; clone size: .; D gene: .; CDR3 protein: CSARGTHEQYF; CDR3 DNA: TGCAGTGCTAGAGGGACACACGAGCAGTACTTC
V gene: TRBV5-4; J gene: TRBJ2-1; clone size: once; D gene: TRBD2; CDR3 protein: CASSYGGAGNEQFF; CDR3 DNA: TGTGCCAGCAGCTACGGGGGGGCCGGGAATGAGCAGTTCTTC
V gene: TRBV5-1; J gene: TRBJ2-3; clone size: .; D gene: TRBD2; CDR3 protein: CASSLASGRRGRVTDTQYF; CDR3 DNA: TGCGCCAGCAGCTTGGCTAGCGGGAGAAGGGGTCGGGTGACAGATACGCAGTATTTT
V gene: TRBV19; J gene: TRBJ2-7; clone size: once; D gene: .; CDR3 protein: CASSIAEDTYEQYF; CDR3 DNA: TGTGCCAGTAGTATAGCCGAAGACACTTACGAGCAGTACTTC
V gene: TRBV5-1; J gene: TRBJ1-2; clone size: once; D gene: .; CDR3 protein: CASSLVGDNYGYTF; CDR3 DNA: TGCGCCAGCAGCTTGGTCGGAGATAACTATGGCTACACCTTC
V gene: TRBV30; J gene: TRBJ2-7; clone size: .; D gene: TRBD2; CDR3 protein: CAWTHGAGFDEQYF; CDR3 DNA: TGTGCCTGGACACACGGAGCGGGGTTTGACGAGCAGTACTTC
V gene: TRBV18; J gene: TRBJ2-1; clone size: .; D gene: .; CDR3 protein: CASSPPDRHNEQFF; CDR3 DNA: TGTGCCAGCTCACCACCGGACAGACACAATGAGCAGTTCTTC
V gene: TRBV5-1; J gene: TRBJ2-3; clone size: .; D gene: TRBD2; CDR3 protein: CASSSAASGYTDTQYF; CDR3 DNA: TGCGCCAGCAGCTCGGCGGCTAGCGGTTACACAGATACGCAGTATTTT
V gene: TRBV28; J gene: TRBJ2-5; clone size: .; D gene: TRBD1; CDR3 protein: CASSGTGGFQETQYF; CDR3 DNA: TGTGCCAGCAGTGGTACAGGGGGCTTCCAAGAGACCCAGTACTTC
V gene: TRBV11-3; J gene: TRBJ2-2; clone size: .; D gene: .; CDR3 protein: CASSGTPGELFF; CDR3 DNA: TGTGCCAGCAGTGGGACACCCGGGGAGCTGTTTTTT
V gene: TRBV7-3; J gene: TRBJ1-1; clone size: .; D gene: .; CDR3 protein: CASSLTAGVRTEAFF; CDR3 DNA: TGTGCCAGCAGCTTAACGGCGGGGGTCCGGACTGAAGCTTTCTTT
V gene: TRBV6-5; J gene: TRBJ1-3; clone size: .; D gene: .; CDR3 protein: CASRKQGSSGNTIYF; CDR3 DNA: TGTGCCAGCAGAAAACAGGGTTCATCTGGAAACACCATATATTTT
V gene: TRBV5-6; J gene: TRBJ2-1; clone size: .; D gene: TRBD2; CDR3 protein: CASSLGDYYNEQFF; CDR3 DNA: TGTGCCAGCAGCCTTGGGGACTACTACAATGAGCAGTTCTTC
V gene: TRBV9; J gene: TRBJ2-3; clone size: .; D gene: TRBD1; CDR3 protein: CASTVGQGMADTQYF; CDR3 DNA: TGTGCCAGCACCGTAGGACAGGGGATGGCAGATACGCAGTATTTT
V gene: TRBV6-5; J gene: TRBJ2-7; clone size: .; D gene: TRBD1; CDR3 protein: CASSYSPTGGYEQYF; CDR3 DNA: TGTGCCAGCAGTTACTCGCCGACAGGGGGCTACGAGCAGTACTTC